The 10 T cell receptor beta chains below come from one sample, sequenced in a study of beta chain features in type 1 diabetes. Investigators reverse transcribed all isolated RNA, so they sequenced expressed TCRB transcripts. Sequencing was performed with immunoSEQ multiplex PCR; in TCRdb, only in-frame clones are kept and a portion is missing. The sample carries about 360,000 clones, roughly 12% recorded once. The sequenced material came from naive CD4+ T cells from blood. The receptors stem from a man younger than 30 in good health.

The sample holds a few counts of this clone. V is TRBV27 and J is TRBJ2-1; no firm D call. CDR3 length equals 16 residues. Trimming cost V 6 bases and J 8 bases, with 23 bases left between them. Germline V lookup: CDR1 MNHEY, CDR2 SMNVEV (reference sequence). The CDR3 nucleotides are TGTGCCAGCAGAAGATACAGCAATTCAGTGATCTATGAGCAGTTCTTC. Amino acids: CASRRYSNSVIYEQFF.

There are a few counts of this clone. The rearrangement links TRBV25-1 to TRBJ2-2; TRBD2 matches at 7 bases. The CDR3 is 15 amino acids. With V trimmed by 6 bases and J by 6 bases, 10 bases remained unmatched. CDR1 and CDR2 from the germline V gene are MGHDK and SYGVNS. The CDR3 DNA reads TGTGCCAGCAGAGATCATGCCCGGGGGGCCGGGGAGCTGTTTTTT. It yields the protein CASRDHARGAGELFF.

The rearrangement joins TRBV30 to TRBJ2-7; 7 bases map to TRBD2. Germline values: CDR1 GTSNPN, CDR2 SVGIG (reference sequence). The CDR3 is 15 amino acids. J gave up 8 bases and V 1 base, and 14 bases lay outside the gene matches. In nucleotides, the CDR3 is TGTGCCTGGAGTGACCTCTGGGGGATAGCGGGCAAGCAGTACTTC. This translates into CAWSDLWGIAGKQYF. Full variable domain (outside the CDR3, taken from reference TRBV30 and TRBJ2-7): SQTIHQWPATLVQPVGSPLSLECTVEGTSNPNLYWYRQAAGRGLQLLFYSVGIGQISSEVPQNLSASRPQDRQFILSSKKLLLSDSGFYLCAWSDLWGIAGKQYFGPGTRLTVT.

This chain uses TRBV7-9 with TRBJ2-5; D is unresolved. The germline V gene encodes CDR1 SEHNR and CDR2 FQNEAQ (reference sequence). The CDR3 is made up of 15 amino acids. Trimming shortened V by 1 base and J by 1 base, and 10 bases separated the two germline ends. CDR3 residues: CASSLDRRIQETQYF. CDR3 DNA: TGTGCCAGCAGCTTAGATCGGCGGATCCAAGAGACCCAGTACTTC.

There are a few counts of this clone. Likely a read error: the CDR3 ends without its conserved phenylalanine or tryptophan. Because the CDR3's place on the DNA is in doubt, the DNA is left out and the CDR3 is given as listed by TCRdb. This chain connects TRBV7-8 to TRBJ2-4; TRBD1 is the table's D call and was not checked against the DNA. The germline CDR1 and CDR2 sequences are SGHVS and FQNEAQ. The CDR3 is 13 residues long, ends included. The CDR3 loop reads CASSARQGGVFSV.

The chain joins TRBV14 to TRBJ1-2, with D tentatively TRBD1 (5 bases). V gave up 4 bases and J gave up 0 bases, with 9 bases separating them. The CDR3 is made up of 14 amino acids. Germline V lookup: CDR1 SGHDN, CDR2 FVKESK. The CDR3 DNA reads as TGTGCCAGCAGCCCTCAGGGATCTAACTATGGCTACACCTTC. Its translation: CASSPQGSNYGYTF.

This clone has just a few counts. This chain uses TRBV28 with TRBJ1-6, with 9 bases fitting TRBD1. CDR3 length: 15 residues. Germline V gives CDR1 MDHEN, CDR2 SYDVKM. Trimming took 7 bases from V and 7 from J; bases not matched to a gene: 8. CDR3 region: CASTSGQGRNSPLHF. As DNA, the CDR3 is TGTGCCAGCACCTCCGGACAGGGGCGGAATTCACCCCTCCACTTT.

This clone was picked up a small number of times. Different DNA sequences within this sample yield the same CDR3. The chain links TRBV7-2 to TRBJ2-7, with D tentatively TRBD2 (5 bases). Germline V gene lookup returns CDR1 SGHTA and CDR2 FQGNSA. V was shortened by 3 bases and J by 3 bases, with 9 bases between the two germline ends. CDR3 size: 13 residues. The CDR3 coding sequence is TGTGCCAGCAGCTTGGAGAGGGTCTACGAGCAGTACTTC. This codes for CASSLERVYEQYF.

There are a few counts of this clone. V usage is TRBV5-4 and J usage is TRBJ2-3; 14 bases are shared with TRBD2. CDR3 length: 18 amino acids. Germline CDR1 reads SGHNT; CDR2 reads YYREEE (reference sequence). V gave up 4 bases and J gave up 2 bases; unmatched junction bases: 9. The CDR3 spells CASSLGLAGGAATDTQYF. CDR3 sequence (DNA): TGTGCCAGCAGCCTCGGACTAGCGGGGGGCGCGGCCACAGATACGCAGTATTTT.

The rearrangement links TRBV28 to TRBJ2-3; perhaps TRBD1 as D (5 bases). Germline V CDR1 and CDR2: MDHEN, SYDVKM. There are 17 residues in the CDR3. Trimming pared 5 bases from V and 6 bases from J, leaving 24 bases between. The CDR3 sequence: CASSNPWGRSPRDTQYF. CDR3 sequence (DNA): TGTGCCAGCAGTAACCCATGGGGCAGGTCCCCGCGGGATACGCAGTATTTT.